Following are 27 T cell receptor beta chains from one sample sequenced in a study of shared clonotypes between healthy human individuals. The repertoire was sequenced with immunoSEQ multiplex PCR; TCRdb's copy has only in-frame clones and lacks some. The repertoire holds about 460,000 clones, with 60% to 80% as singletons. Sequenced material: PBMCs. The receptors shown here come from a woman between 35 and 50 years old in good health. Some clones in this sample may be carry-over from other donors' samples.

The genes are TRBV6-6 and TRBJ1-1; perhaps TRBD1 as D (6 bases). Per the germline V gene, CDR1 is MNHNY and CDR2 is SVGAGI (reference sequence). Trimming stripped 2 bases from V and 5 bases from J, with 15 bases between. The CDR3 is made up of 15 amino acids. CDR3 protein: CASSYPALGGTEAFF. In DNA, the CDR3 is TGTGCCAGCAGTTACCCGGCCTTAGGGGGGACTGAAGCTTTCTTT.

The chain has TRBV7-9 and TRBJ2-2; TRBD1 might be the D (5 bases). V was pared by 5 bases and J by 1 base, with 8 bases between. The CDR3 covers 14 residues. The germline V gene encodes CDR1 SEHNR and CDR2 FQNEAQ (reference sequence). CDR3 coding DNA: TGTGCCAGCAGCCTCAGGGTGAACACCGGGGAGCTGTTTTTT. Translated: CASSLRVNTGELFF.

The V and J genes are TRBV19 and TRBJ1-5; D not certain. The V end was cut by 5 bases, the J end by 3 bases, with 8 bases between. The germline V gene has CDR1 LNHDA and CDR2 SQIVND (reference sequence). This CDR3 region has 13 residues. CDR3 loop: CASSEQSNQPQHF. As DNA, the CDR3 is TGTGCCAGTAGTGAACAGTCCAATCAGCCCCAGCATTTT.

Concerning this clone: This CDR3 is also generated by other DNA sequences in the sample. This sequence joins TRBV18 and TRBJ2-5; D unclear. Germline V gene sequence: CDR1 KGHSH, CDR2 LQKENI. CDR3 size: 11 residues. V was pared by 3 bases and J by 5 bases, with 4 bases between. CDR3 loop: CASSPLETQYF. The CDR3 DNA reads TGTGCCAGCTCACCTTTGGAGACCCAGTACTTC.

This sequence joins TRBV7-3 and TRBJ2-1, with 7 bases aligning to TRBD2. The length of the CDR3 is 15 residues. CDR1 and CDR2 from the germline V gene are SGHTA and FQGTGA. V was pared by 2 bases and J by 4 bases, with 5 bases of the junction left unmatched. The CDR3 DNA sequence: TGTGCCAGCAGCTTAGGGCGGGAGTCTTACAATGAGCAGTTCTTC. Its protein product is CASSLGRESYNEQFF.

The V gene is TRBV28, the J gene TRBJ1-2; a weak D match, TRBD1 (6 bases). Germline assignment: CDR1 MDHEN and CDR2 SYDVKM. V shed 0 bases and J shed 4 bases, with 21 bases lying between them. This CDR3 comprises 18 residues. The CDR3 region has the DNA TGTGCCAGCAGTTTATGGGCCAGGGCTGGGGGCGATACCTATGGCTACACCTTC. Translation: CASSLWARAGGDTYGYTF.

This clone was found a few times. Other DNA sequences in this specimen translate into the identical CDR3. This rearrangement joins TRBV4-1 to TRBJ1-2, with unresolved D. The CDR3 loop spans 12 amino acids. Trimming stripped 1 base from V and 6 bases from J, with 6 bases between. The V gene's germline CDR1 is MGHRA and CDR2 YSYEKL. CDR3 coding DNA: TGCGCCAGCAGCCAAGGTGCAGATGGCTACACCTTC. This gives the protein CASSQGADGYTF.

The CDR3 is CASSPWDSSNTEAFF. The DNA for the CDR3 is TGCGCCAGCAGCCCCTGGGACAGCTCGAACACTGAAGCTTTCTTT. The gene calls are TRBV5-1 and TRBJ1-1; 7 bases match TRBD1. V shed 4 bases and J 1 base; nucleotides not matched to a gene: 7. CDR3 size: 15 residues. Per the germline V gene, CDR1 is SGHRS and CDR2 is YFSETQ. The complete variable domain, with remaining parts taken from reference TRBV5-1 and TRBJ1-1, reads KAGVTQTPRYLIKTRGQQVTLSCSPISGHRSVSWYQQTPGQGLQFLFEYFSETQRNKGNFPGRFSGRQFSNSRSEMNVSTLELGDSALYLCASSPWDSSNTEAFFGQGTRLTVV.

This clone turned up a few times. This sequence may be a read error, since a much larger clone differs from it by one base. This sequence joins TRBV5-4 and TRBJ2-4; either TRBD1 or TRBD2 may supply D (5 bases each). The germline V gene encodes CDR1 SGHNT and CDR2 YYREEE (reference sequence). The CDR3 loop spans 15 amino acids. The CDR3, as DNA: TGTGCCAGCAGCTTGGGAGGGGCCGCCAAAAACGTTCAGTACTTC. It specifies CASSLGGAAKNVQYF.

In this sample, this clone turned up a few times. The rearrangement uses TRBV11-2 and TRBJ1-2; no clear D. The germline gives CDR1 SGHAT, CDR2 FQNNGV. V lost 3 bases to trimming and J lost 4 bases, with 9 bases between them. This CDR3 contains 13 residues. CDR3 nucleotides: TGTGCCAGCAGCTTGGGGTTTGTCTATGGCTACACCTTC. This sequence encodes CASSLGFVYGYTF. The variable domain in full, with the rest retrieved from reference TRBV11-2 and TRBJ1-2, is EAGVAQSPRYKIIEKRQSVAFWCNPISGHATLYWYQQILGQGPKLLIQFQNNGVVDDSQLPKDRFSAERLKGVDSTLKIQPAKLEDSAVYLCASSLGFVYGYTFGSGTRLTVV.

The gene calls are TRBV30 and TRBJ2-5, with 10 bases identical to TRBD1. The CDR3 is 15 amino acids. The junction had 6 bases not matched to a gene; V was cut back by 0 bases and J by 5 bases. CDR1 GTSNPN and CDR2 SVGIG come from the germline V gene (reference sequence). CDR3 amino acids: CAWSVRDRGRETQYF. The CDR3 DNA reads TGTGCCTGGAGTGTACGCGACAGGGGGCGGGAGACCCAGTACTTC.

This clone was observed a single time. With a far larger clone one base away, a read error is the likely cause. The chain carries TRBV4-2 and TRBJ1-5; TRBD1 matches at 7 bases. V shed 4 bases and J 6 bases; nucleotides not matched to a gene: 15. The CDR3 has 17 residues. Germline values: CDR1 LGHNA, CDR2 YNFKEQ. The CDR3 DNA reads as TGTGCCAGCAGCCGAGGACCTTCGAACAGGGGAAGTCAGCCCCAGCATTTT. Encoded protein: CASSRGPSNRGSQPQHF.

The V gene is TRBV2, the J gene TRBJ2-3; 7 bases map to TRBD1. The CDR3 runs to 15 residues. V lost 7 bases and J lost 4; bases outside the gene matches: 11. Germline lookup yields CDR1 SNHLY and CDR2 FYNNEI. CDR3 bases: TGTGCCAGCAACAGGGGTGGGGCCAGCGCAGATACGCAGTATTTT. Residues: CASNRGGASADTQYF.

The chain links TRBV7-3 to TRBJ2-1; a possible D gene is TRBD2 (6 bases). The CDR3 runs 13 residues. The V end was cut by 5 bases, the J end by 3 bases, with 8 bases between. The germline V gene has CDR1 SGHTA and CDR2 FQGTGA. The DNA of the CDR3 is TGTGCCAGCAGCCTGGACTACTACAATGAGCAGTTCTTC. Residues: CASSLDYYNEQFF.

The rearrangement joins TRBV5-4 to TRBJ1-1; 10 nucleotides line up with TRBD1. Germline V gene sequence: CDR1 SGHNT, CDR2 YYREEE (reference sequence). This CDR3 has 14 residues. V lost 4 bases, J lost 14 bases, and 14 bases stayed unmatched. The CDR3 nucleotides read TGTGCCAGCAGCCCCGAGGGACAGGGGCGGAGGGGATTCTTT. Translating it yields CASSPEGQGRRGFF. The complete variable domain, with remaining parts taken from reference TRBV5-4 and TRBJ1-1, reads ETGVTQSPTHLIKTRGQQVTLRCSSQSGHNTVSWYQQALGQGPQFIFQYYREEENGRGNFPPRFSGLQFPNYSSELNVNALELDDSALYLCASSPEGQGRRGFFGQGTRLTVV.

This clone was detected many times. The chain carries TRBV28 and TRBJ1-1, with TRBD1 matching over 7 bases. J was trimmed by 4 bases and V by 5 bases; bases with no gene match: 7. CDR1 and CDR2 from the germline V gene are MDHEN and SYDVKM. The CDR3 runs 14 residues. The CDR3 reads CASSPSDRVTEAFF. In nucleotides, the CDR3 is TGTGCCAGCAGTCCCTCAGACAGGGTCACTGAAGCTTTCTTT.

This clone was seen repeatedly, ten times or more. V is TRBV5-4 and J is TRBJ2-7; 9 bases are a match to TRBD2. CDR3 length: 15 amino acids. Germline assignment: CDR1 SGHNT and CDR2 YYREEE (reference sequence). V lost 2 bases and J lost 0; bases outside the gene matches: 3. The DNA for the CDR3 is TGTGCCAGCAGCTTAGGGACTAGCTACTCCTACGAGCAGTACTTC. The encoded protein is CASSLGTSYSYEQYF.

The rearrangement joins TRBV5-1 to TRBJ2-2; TRBD2 might be the D (5 bases). The length of the CDR3 is 13 residues. The germline V gene has CDR1 SGHRS and CDR2 YFSETQ. V lost 7 bases and J 2 bases, leaving 9 bases between the germline ends. The CDR3 region is CASRDPNTGELFF. DNA for the CDR3: TGCGCCAGCCGGGATCCTAACACCGGGGAGCTGTTTTTT. Full variable domain (outside the CDR3, taken from reference TRBV5-1 and TRBJ2-2): KAGVTQTPRYLIKTRGQQVTLSCSPISGHRSVSWYQQTPGQGLQFLFEYFSETQRNKGNFPGRFSGRQFSNSRSEMNVSTLELGDSALYLCASRDPNTGELFFGEGSRLTVL.

The CDR3 DNA sequence: TGTGCCAGCACCGATCAGCCCCAGCATTTT. It yields the protein CASTDQPQHF. The J gene is TRBJ1-5, the V gene TRBV2; the D is unclear. V was trimmed by 7 bases and J by 5 bases, leaving 3 bases between them. The germline V gene has CDR1 SNHLY and CDR2 FYNNEI. This CDR3 has 10 amino acids.

This chain connects TRBV29-1 to TRBJ2-7, with D unclear. Trimming left V 5 bases short and J 6 bases short, with 11 bases between. The CDR3 has 11 amino acids. CDR1 SQVTM and CDR2 ANQGSEA come from the germline V gene. In nucleotides, the CDR3 is TGCAGCGTTATCCTGGGGTCCGAGCAGTACTTC. Protein sequence: CSVILGSEQYF.

This clone was picked up one time. This rearrangement joins TRBV28 to TRBJ2-5; possibly TRBD1 or TRBD2 for D (5 bases each). The CDR3 spans 14 residues. The germline V gene has CDR1 MDHEN and CDR2 SYDVKM. Trimming took off 6 bases at V and 5 bases at J, with 16 bases between the two ends. CDR3 residues: CASRTRGRKETQYF. DNA of the CDR3: TGTGCCAGCAGGACCCGGGGCCGGAAGGAGACCCAGTACTTC.

This clone has more than one count but fewer than ten. This rearrangement joins TRBV7-9 to TRBJ1-2; a weak D match, TRBD1 (5 bases). Germline V CDR1 and CDR2: SEHNR, FQNEAQ (reference sequence). The CDR3 loop spans 13 amino acids. V was clipped by 0 bases and J by 6 bases, with 8 bases between them. CDR3 region: CASSLAGTDGYTF. The CDR3 DNA reads as TGTGCCAGCAGCTTAGCAGGGACTGATGGCTACACCTTC.

This chain joins TRBV5-1 and TRBJ2-7; TRBD1 agrees at 7 bases. The ends lost 4 bases at V and 2 bases at J; junction bases unmatched: 9. The germline CDR1 and CDR2 sequences are SGHRS and YFSETQ. The CDR3 runs 15 residues. The CDR3 region is CASSPRQGTAYEQYF. CDR3 in DNA: TGCGCCAGCAGCCCTCGACAGGGAACCGCCTACGAGCAGTACTTC.

V is TRBV7-3 and J is TRBJ2-1; 11 nucleotides agree with TRBD2. Germline V gene data show CDR1 as SGHTA and CDR2 as FQGTGA. CDR3 size: 15 residues. Trimming took 4 bases from V and 10 from J; bases not matched to a gene: 9. This CDR3 is CASSSGTSGQWEQFF. In DNA form, the CDR3 reads TGTGCCAGCAGCTCAGGGACTAGCGGACAATGGGAGCAGTTCTTC.

The rearrangement uses TRBV9 and TRBJ2-7, with D hard to call. The CDR3 has 14 amino acids. In germline, CDR1 is SGDLS, CDR2 YYNGEE. Trimming removed 0 bases at V and 2 bases at J, with 9 bases between. The CDR3 nucleotides read TGTGCCAGCAGCGTAGTCGACTCTCCCTACGAGCAGTACTTC. It encodes CASSVVDSPYEQYF.

V is TRBV5-1 and J is TRBJ1-3, with D unresolved. The CDR3 is 12 residues long. The germline V gene encodes CDR1 SGHRS and CDR2 YFSETQ. V was shortened by 1 base and J by 9 bases, with 8 bases between the two germline ends. CDR3 protein: CASSLLGATIYF. In nucleotides, the CDR3 is TGCGCCAGCAGCTTGCTTGGAGCCACCATATATTTT.

This CDR3 is CASALRAETQYF. The CDR3 DNA is TGTGCCAGCGCCCTCAGAGCAGAGACCCAGTACTTC. The chain recombines TRBV28 with TRBJ2-5; D is undetermined. Trimming removed 8 bases from V and 4 bases from J, with 11 bases in between. The germline V gene encodes CDR1 MDHEN and CDR2 SYDVKM. The CDR3 has 12 amino acids.